This record concerns one T cell receptor beta chain sequence. The source of the sample is a study of blood T cell repertoires in COVID-19. The data were produced by immunoSEQ multiplex PCR, yet TCRdb's version contains in-frame clones alone and is incomplete. The sample records about 350,000 clones, about 90% being singletons. Study members were between about 18 and 89 years old and lived in fewer than 30 US regions. Cohorts were assigned according to the clinical history that participants reported. Recovered status applied to Cohort 3 donors who had two consecutive negative PCRs. It also applied to those with clearance or with symptom resolution. The CDR3 is 16 residues long. The V and J ends lost 1 base and 0 bases respectively, with 10 bases between them. Per the germline V gene, CDR1 is LGHDT and CDR2 is YNNKEL (reference sequence).

Sequenced sample: PBMCs or T cells enriched from blood (not recorded which). This TCR came from a woman aged 25 to 39 who had recovered from COVID-19. The J gene is TRBJ1-3, the V gene TRBV3-1 (or the pseudogene TRBV3-2), with D perhaps matching TRBD1 (5 bases). The CDR3 DNA sequence: TGTGCCAGCAGCCAAGTGGGGCTGATCTCTGGAAACACCATATATTTT. Protein: CASSQVGLISGNTIYF.